Sequencing of this T cell receptor beta chain was carried out in a study of blood T cell repertoires in COVID-19. For the study at large: From the United States, Italy and Spain came samples of acute and convalescent COVID-19.

The participants were between about 18 and 95 years old and came from roughly 24 US areas. Membership in each cohort depended on participant-reported clinical history. Germline V gene data show CDR1 as SGHTA and CDR2 as FQGNSA. CDR3 size: 15 residues. Trimming at V came to 1 base and at J to 6 bases, leaving 5 bases not matched to a gene. Clones were read by immunoSEQ multiplex PCR, and TCRdb kept only the in-frame ones, dropping some. Here the sample spans around 160,000 clones, roughly 90% being singletons. The clonotype was recovered from a woman aged 25 to 39 with acute COVID-19. The chain couples TRBV7-2 to TRBJ2-5; TRBD2 agrees at 10 bases. Source material: PBMCs or T cells enriched from blood (not recorded which). This CDR3 is CASSLDSGRTKTQYF. CDR3 DNA sequence: TGTGCCAGCAGCTTAGATAGCGGGAGGACGAAGACCCAGTACTTC. The whole variable domain, remainder taken from reference TRBV7-2 and TRBJ2-5, is GAGVSQSPSNKVTEKGKDVELRCDPISGHTALYWYRQSLGQGLEFLIYFQGNSAPDKSGLPSDRFSAERTGGSVSTLTIQRTQQEDSAVYLCASSLDSGRTKTQYFGPGTRLLVL.